The subject of this entry is one TCR beta chain. The data belong to a study of blood T cell repertoires in COVID-19. Study-wide background: From the United States, Italy and Spain came samples of acute and convalescent COVID-19. PBMCs, B-cell-depleted T cells, or T cells were the source of the cDNA or gDNA that made up the material.

The CDR3 runs 15 residues. V was shortened by 7 bases and J by 4 bases, with 19 bases between the two germline ends. The germline V gene encodes CDR1 SQVTM and CDR2 ANQGSEA. Only in-frame clones appear in the TCRdb table, and some are missing; sequencing was by immunoSEQ multiplex PCR. The sample lists about 220,000 clones, 80% to 85% occurring once. What was sequenced was peripheral blood. The receptor was derived from a woman at least 80 years old with COVID-19, enrolled during active disease. The chain employs TRBV29-1 and TRBJ1-4, with D uncertain. Written as DNA, the CDR3 is TGCAGCGCCTCAAAAGGGAGGTTTAATAATGAAAAACTGTTTTTT. The encoded protein is CSASKGRFNNEKLFF.